The 9 T cell receptor beta chains presented below share a single source sample, sequenced in a study of OX40 agonist ivuxolimab in advanced cancers. Clones were read by immunoSEQ multiplex PCR, and TCRdb kept only the in-frame ones, dropping some. The table shows under 95,000 clones, with around 90% occurring only once. The specimen was CD4+ or CD8+ T cells sorted from blood, collected in a trial of the OX40 agonist ivuxolimab. All receptors derive from an adult with an advanced solid tumor such as melanoma, head and neck, liver or kidney cancer.

This clone was detected only a few times. The chain links TRBV14 to TRBJ1-1; no clear D gene. The CDR3 sequence is 13 residues long. V lost 3 bases and J 0 bases, leaving 5 bases between the germline ends. CDR1 SGHDN and CDR2 FVKESK come from the germline V gene. This CDR3 is CASSHRLNTEAFF. CDR3 DNA: TGTGCCAGCAGCCACCGATTGAACACTGAAGCTTTCTTT.

This chain connects TRBV19 to TRBJ2-7; possible D gene TRBD2, 6 bases. The germline CDR1 and CDR2 sequences are LNHDA and SQIVND (reference sequence). This CDR3 is built from 11 residues. V lost 8 bases and J 6 bases, leaving 11 bases between the germline ends. The CDR3 sequence is CASGRSGEQYF. As DNA, the CDR3 is TGTGCCAGTGGGAGGTCGGGCGAGCAGTACTTC.

The chain joins TRBV19 to TRBJ2-7, with TRBD1 matching over 9 bases. Germline lookup yields CDR1 LNHDA and CDR2 SQIVND (reference sequence). This CDR3 is built from 15 residues. J was trimmed by 0 bases and V by 9 bases; bases with no gene match: 9. The CDR3 DNA sequence: TGTGCCAGCAACGGCGGGACAGGGATCTCCTACGAGCAGTACTTC. Protein: CASNGGTGISYEQYF.

The chain is built from TRBV5-4 and TRBJ1-1, with TRBD1 matching over 11 bases. After removal of 4 bases from V and 10 bases from J, the junction contained 9 bases not matched to a gene. In germline, CDR1 is SGHNT, CDR2 YYREEE (reference sequence). The CDR3 spans 14 residues. CDR3 sequence (DNA): TGTGCCAGCAGCCCCGGACAGGGGGCGATTCGAGCTTTCTTT. This sequence encodes CASSPGQGAIRAFF.

Worth noting for this clone: The same CDR3 arises from other DNA sequences in this sample as well. The chain employs TRBV5-6 and TRBJ1-2; 7 nucleotides agree with TRBD1. The CDR3 covers 14 residues. Germline V lookup: CDR1 SGHDT, CDR2 YYEEEE. After removal of 2 bases from V and 2 bases from J, the junction contained 3 bases not matched to a gene. In DNA form, the CDR3 reads TGTGCCAGCAGCTTACAGGGGCGAAACTATGGCTACACCTTC. It yields the protein CASSLQGRNYGYTF.

V usage is TRBV6-5 and J usage is TRBJ1-5, with 9 bases fitting TRBD1. V was clipped by 8 bases and J by 0 bases; unmatched bases: 5. CDR1 MNHEY and CDR2 SVGAGI come from the germline V gene. The CDR3 is 15 residues long. The CDR3 bases are TGTGCCAGCGCGAGGACAGGGGTTAGCAATCAGCCCCAGCATTTT. It yields the protein CASARTGVSNQPQHF.

V is TRBV6-5 and J is TRBJ2-5; the match to TRBD1 covers 7 bases. The V segment lost 2 bases and the J segment 4 bases; nucleotides outside the gene matches: 10. This CDR3 is built from 16 residues. Germline assignment: CDR1 MNHEY and CDR2 SVGAGI. CDR3 nucleotide sequence: TGTGCCAGCAGTTACGTAGCCCGGACAGGATCAGAGACCCAGTACTTC. Protein: CASSYVARTGSETQYF.

V is TRBV18 and J is TRBJ2-1; D possibly uses TRBD1 or TRBD2 (5 bases each). The CDR3 extends over 16 amino acids. The germline V and J ends were trimmed by 3 bases and 0 bases, with 12 bases remaining between them. Germline CDR1 is KGHSH and CDR2 is LQKENI. The CDR3 loop reads CASSPSSGSSYNEQFF. In DNA, the CDR3 is TGTGCCAGCTCACCCTCGTCAGGGAGCTCCTACAATGAGCAGTTCTTC.

In its sample, this clone was seen a few times. The chain recombines TRBV28 with TRBJ2-7; 8 bases line up with TRBD1. The trim removed 6 bases at V and 2 bases at J, leaving 9 bases unmatched. The CDR3 has 15 residues. CDR1 MDHEN and CDR2 SYDVKM come from the germline V gene. The CDR3 nucleotides read TGTGCCAGCAGCCCTACCGGGACAGGCACCTACGAGCAGTACTTC. Its translation: CASSPTGTGTYEQYF.